This T cell receptor (beta chain) was documented in a study of blood T cells in healthy people across ages. On this clonotype itself: Its antigen is unidentified.

Study-level points and caveats: Changes seen in expanded clonotypes were possibly confounded by donor CMV status left unknown.

Alongside a J-beta primer mix, a sample-barcoded 5' primer served in a second PCR lasting roughly 7 to 11 cycles. TCRdb re-called the 5' RACE reads through MiXCR, storing one row per CDR3 protein. The data show about 800,000 distinct CDR3 sequences, approximately 25% seen once. The CDR3 totals 15 residues. Trimming left V 1 base short and J 1 base short, with 10 bases between. Germline CDR1 LGHDT, CDR2 YNNKEL (reference sequence). This sample was shared with a second study, whose subject was T cells of mothers and their children. That report adds: All extracted RNA went into cDNA synthesis, around 1.6 ug per 15 ul. Every mother produced more than 8 million TCR beta CDR3 reads, whereas every child provided several million.

The source of this sequence is a boy between 5 and 17 years old in good health. The genes are TRBV3-1 and TRBJ2-5; no definite D call. Sequences were obtained from blood. The CDR3 coding sequence is TGTGCCAGCAGCCAAGGTGACTCCCTCCAAGAGACCCAGTACTTC. Its protein is CASSQGDSLQETQYF.